Shown below are 24 T cell receptor beta chains from a single sample sequenced in a study of blood T cell repertoires in COVID-19. The method was immunoSEQ multiplex PCR; TCRdb's version includes in-frame clones alone and lacks a portion of them. The top ten clones hold 10% of a sample with more than 350,000 clones, around nine tenths of them seen once. The sequenced sample consisted of PBMCs or T cells enriched from blood (not recorded which). The receptors originated from a woman between 45 and 65 years old who had recovered from COVID-19.

The chain carries TRBV11-2 and TRBJ1-1; 10 nucleotides align to TRBD1. The CDR3 is 17 amino acids. Per germline, CDR1 SGHAT and CDR2 FQNNGV. With 0 bases clipped from V and 0 bases from J, the junction kept 4 bases outside the gene matches. CDR3 bases: TGTGCCAGCAGCTTAGAGGGACAGGGGCAAATGAACACTGAAGCTTTCTTT. It translates to CASSLEGQGQMNTEAFF.

The chain recombines TRBV7-3 with TRBJ2-1, with D perhaps matching TRBD1 (6 bases). V was shortened by 1 base and J by 5 bases, with 12 bases between the two germline ends. The CDR3 contains 15 residues. Germline CDR1 and CDR2: SGHTA and FQGTGA. Written as DNA, the CDR3 is TGTGCCAGCAGCTTAATGGCCCGGGACAACAATGAGCAGTTCTTC. This translates into CASSLMARDNNEQFF.

This clone was seen a single time. The chain combines TRBV27 with TRBJ1-1, with D maybe TRBD1 (5 bases). Germline CDR1 and CDR2: MNHEY and SMNVEV (reference sequence). The ends were cut back, 2 bases at V and 4 bases at J, with 14 bases in the middle. There are 15 residues in the CDR3. CDR3 in amino acids: CASSLGAGSSTEAFF. In DNA form, the CDR3 reads TGTGCCAGCAGTTTAGGGGCCGGGAGTAGCACTGAAGCTTTCTTT.

This chain connects TRBV7-8 to TRBJ2-1, with a weak D call TRBD1 (6 bases). Germline V CDR1 and CDR2: SGHVS, FQNEAQ. CDR3 length equals 15 residues. V lost 2 bases and J 0 bases, leaving 8 bases between the germline ends. The CDR3: CASSLTGLSYNEQFF. CDR3 nucleotide sequence: TGTGCCAGCAGCTTAACAGGGCTCTCCTACAATGAGCAGTTCTTC.

This clone was picked up a small number of times. The J gene is TRBJ1-2, the V gene TRBV6-5; D perhaps matches TRBD1 (6 bases). Germline CDR1 is MNHEY and CDR2 is SVGAGI. The V and J ends lost 2 bases and 7 bases respectively, with 17 bases between them. The CDR3 length is 15 residues. The CDR3 DNA sequence: TGTGCCAGCAGTTACAGCGAGGGGGGGTATGGTGGCTACACCTTC. It codes for CASSYSEGGYGGYTF.

The chain carries TRBV10-3 and TRBJ2-5, with 11 bases lining up with TRBD1. J lost 5 bases, V lost 6 bases, and 5 bases had no gene match. CDR3 length: 14 residues. The germline V gene encodes CDR1 ENHRY and CDR2 SYGVKD. CDR3 in DNA: TGTGCCATCAGGGGACAGGGGGACGGGGAGACCCAGTACTTC. Translation: CAIRGQGDGETQYF.

The rearrangement uses TRBV3-1 (or the pseudogene TRBV3-2) and TRBJ2-7, with 9 bases identical to TRBD1. The J segment lost 3 bases and the V segment lost 5 bases, leaving 8 bases of the junction unmatched. The CDR3 extends over 15 amino acids. CDR1 and CDR2 from the germline V gene are LGHDT and YNNKEL (reference sequence). The CDR3 reads CASSSPGQGFYEQYF. In nucleotides, the CDR3 is TGTGCCAGCAGCTCGCCGGGACAGGGTTTCTACGAGCAGTACTTC.

This chain connects TRBV20-1 to TRBJ1-6; 7 positions agree with TRBD1. This CDR3 is 14 amino acids long. CDR1 is DFQATT, CDR2 SNEGSKA, per germline (reference sequence). With 3 bases clipped from V and 7 bases from J, the junction kept 6 bases outside the gene matches. The DNA of the CDR3 is TGCAGTGCTAGTAGAGGGGGCTACAATTCACCCCTCCACTTT. Translated: CSASRGGYNSPLHF.

The chain uses TRBV3-1 (or the pseudogene TRBV3-2) and TRBJ2-7; tentatively, D is TRBD1 (6 bases). This CDR3 has 15 residues. Germline lookup yields CDR1 LGHDT and CDR2 YNNKEL (reference sequence). V lost 2 bases, J lost 9 bases, and 20 bases lay in between. Written as DNA, the CDR3 is TGTGCCAGCAGCCAACAAGGGGGACCCATCCGTGGGCAGTACTTC. It codes for CASSQQGGPIRGQYF.

The rearrangement joins TRBV7-8 to TRBJ2-5, with 12 positions matching TRBD2. The CDR3 sequence is 15 residues long. The germline gives CDR1 SGHVS, CDR2 FQNEAQ. Trimming took 5 bases from V and 5 from J; bases not matched to a gene: 6. The CDR3 here is CASSPGLAGSETQYF. In DNA, the CDR3 is TGTGCCAGCAGCCCCGGACTAGCGGGATCGGAGACCCAGTACTTC.

The chain combines TRBV19 with TRBJ1-3; 7 nucleotides match TRBD1. The germline V gene has CDR1 LNHDA and CDR2 SQIVND (reference sequence). This CDR3 contains 17 residues. J gave up 0 bases and V 1 base, and 6 bases lay outside the gene matches. CDR3 sequence reads: CASSIGTGRASGNTIYF. The CDR3 DNA is TGTGCCAGTAGTATAGGGACAGGACGGGCCTCTGGAAACACCATATATTTT. Full variable domain (outside the CDR3, taken from reference TRBV19 and TRBJ1-3): DGGITQSPKYLFRKEGQNVTLSCEQNLNHDAMYWYRQDPGQGLRLIYYSQIVNDFQKGDIAEGYSVSREKKESFPLTVTSAQKNPTAFYLCASSIGTGRASGNTIYFGEGSWLTVV.

The CDR3 bases are TGTGCCATCAGTAATGGACTAGCGGGAGGAGAGACCCAGTACTTC. It codes for CAISNGLAGGETQYF. V usage is TRBV10-3 and J usage is TRBJ2-5, with TRBD2 matching 14 bases. The CDR3 totals 15 residues. Unmatched junction bases numbered 3, after V lost 5 bases and J lost 4 bases. Germline assignment: CDR1 ENHRY and CDR2 SYGVKD.

CDR3 loop: CASSYSRAPGTDTQYF. The CDR3 DNA reads as TGTGCCAGCAGTTACTCGAGGGCGCCGGGCACAGATACGCAGTATTTT. The rearrangement links TRBV6-5 to TRBJ2-3, with D possibly matching TRBD2 (5 bases). The CDR3 is 16 residues long. Trimming pared 0 bases from V and 1 base from J, leaving 11 bases between. Germline CDR1 MNHEY, CDR2 SVGAGI.

The gene calls are TRBV30 and TRBJ2-5, with 10 nucleotides matching TRBD2. Germline CDR1 is GTSNPN and CDR2 is SVGIG (reference sequence). The ends lost 2 bases at V and 5 bases at J; junction bases unmatched: 5. This CDR3 is 14 amino acids long. CDR3 sequence reads: CAWSLAGVSETQYF. CDR3 DNA sequence: TGTGCCTGGAGTCTAGCGGGGGTTAGTGAGACCCAGTACTTC.

The chain employs TRBV5-1 and TRBJ2-3; 8 bases map to TRBD1. Germline loops: CDR1 SGHRS, CDR2 YFSETQ. CDR3 size: 14 residues. V was pared by 4 bases and J by 1 base, with 2 bases of the junction left unmatched. The CDR3: CASSTDRGTDTQYF. As DNA, the CDR3 is TGCGCCAGCAGCACGGACAGGGGCACAGATACGCAGTATTTT. Full variable domain (remainder filled in from reference TRBV5-1 and TRBJ2-3): KAGVTQTPRYLIKTRGQQVTLSCSPISGHRSVSWYQQTPGQGLQFLFEYFSETQRNKGNFPGRFSGRQFSNSRSEMNVSTLELGDSALYLCASSTDRGTDTQYFGPGTRLTVL.

This chain's CDR3 is CASSRRASRDLMDSLHF. The CDR3 nucleotides read TGTGCCAGCTCGCGGCGGGCCAGCCGAGACCTGATGGATTCCCTCCACTTT. The rearrangement links TRBV18 to TRBJ1-6; no reliable D call. There are 17 residues in the CDR3. Trimming pared 6 bases from V and 14 bases from J, leaving 29 bases between. Germline CDR1 reads KGHSH; CDR2 reads LQKENI.

The sample holds one count of this clone. The V and J genes are TRBV4-3 and TRBJ2-1; no reliable D call. Per the germline V gene, CDR1 is LGHNA and CDR2 is YSLEER. The V and J ends lost 3 bases and 8 bases respectively, with 11 bases between them. The CDR3 loop spans 13 amino acids. The CDR3 loop is CASSHTPRDEQFF. CDR3 DNA sequence: TGCGCCAGCAGCCATACACCACGGGATGAGCAGTTCTTC.

This chain joins TRBV28 and TRBJ1-2; TRBD1 agrees at 8 bases. The trim removed 10 bases at V and 4 bases at J, leaving 8 bases unmatched. Germline CDR1 is MDHEN and CDR2 is SYDVKM. CDR3 length equals 13 residues. CDR3 sequence: CATPGTGSYGYTF. CDR3 nucleotides: TGTGCCACCCCCGGGACAGGCAGCTATGGCTACACCTTC.

The chain couples TRBV4-2 to TRBJ1-2; 11 nucleotides match TRBD1. V gave up 4 bases and J gave up 6 bases; unmatched junction bases: 13. The CDR3 sequence is 17 residues long. CDR1 and CDR2 (germline): LGHNA, YNFKEQ. This chain's CDR3 is CASSRRLTDRGQDGYTF. The DNA of the CDR3 is TGTGCCAGCAGCCGCAGACTTACGGACAGGGGGCAGGATGGCTACACCTTC.

The chain employs TRBV6-5 and TRBJ2-7; 11 bases agree with TRBD1. Per germline, CDR1 MNHEY and CDR2 SVGAGI. Germline trimming cut 0 bases from V and 6 bases from J; bases unmatched to any gene: 7. This CDR3 has 16 residues. The CDR3 DNA sequence: TGTGCCAGCAGTTACTCGCGGGACAGGGGGGTCTCCGAGCAGTACTTC. This gives the protein CASSYSRDRGVSEQYF.

The chain couples TRBV29-1 to TRBJ1-1, with D unclear. Deletions cut 4 bases from V and 2 bases from J, with 14 bases between. Germline CDR1 is SQVTM and CDR2 is ANQGSEA. The CDR3 covers 14 residues. The CDR3 reads CSVGSPAHNTEAFF. CDR3 DNA: TGCAGCGTTGGGAGTCCGGCCCACAACACTGAAGCTTTCTTT.

The chain has TRBV2 and TRBJ1-6; maybe TRBD1 (6 bases). The CDR3 consists of 15 residues. V was trimmed by 6 bases and J by 7 bases, leaving 16 bases between them. The germline gives CDR1 SNHLY, CDR2 FYNNEI. This CDR3 reads CASRVGQSQNSPLHF. CDR3 DNA sequence: TGTGCCAGCAGGGTTGGACAGTCTCAGAATTCACCCCTCCACTTT.

The V call is TRBV28, the J call TRBJ1-3; weak D call: TRBD1 (5 bases). The V end lost 7 bases, the J end lost 0 bases, and 16 bases lay between the germline ends. CDR1 is MDHEN and CDR2 is SYDVKM in the germline V gene. This CDR3 has 16 amino acids. The CDR3 DNA sequence: TGTGCCAGCAACCGACCGGGACTGAACTCTGGAAACACCATATATTTT. Its protein is CASNRPGLNSGNTIYF. Variable domain in full (rest from reference TRBV28 and TRBJ1-3): DVKVTQSSRYLVKRTGEKVFLECVQDMDHENMFWYRQDPGLGLRLIYFSYDVKMKEKGDIPEGYSVSREKKERFSLILESASTNQTSMYLCASNRPGLNSGNTIYFGEGSWLTVV.

V is TRBV7-2 and J is TRBJ2-3; 8 nucleotides agree with TRBD2. Germline V lookup: CDR1 SGHTA, CDR2 FQGNSA. The CDR3 sequence is 17 residues long. J lost 2 bases, V lost 5 bases, and 12 bases had no gene match. This CDR3 reads CASSPRPGRGVTDTQYF. CDR3 bases: TGTGCCAGCAGCCCCCGTCCGGGGCGGGGGGTCACAGATACGCAGTATTTT. The full variable domain, rest sourced from reference TRBV7-2 and TRBJ2-3, is GAGVSQSPSNKVTEKGKDVELRCDPISGHTALYWYRQSLGQGLEFLIYFQGNSAPDKSGLPSDRFSAERTGGSVSTLTIQRTQQEDSAVYLCASSPRPGRGVTDTQYFGPGTRLTVL.